A single sample gave rise to the 26 T cell receptor beta chains below, sequenced in a study of shared clonotypes between healthy human individuals. Only in-frame clones appear in the TCRdb table, and some are missing; sequencing was by immunoSEQ multiplex PCR. The sample holds approximately 240,000 clones, 60% to 80% seen once. Sequencing was performed on memory CD4+ T cells sorted from blood. Subset of the sample: CD45RA-negative fraction. All receptors come from a man in his thirties or forties in good health.

The CDR3 nucleotides are TGTGCCAGCAGCCCCCGGACGGGCGGGGGGACAGATACGCAGTATTTT. Translation gives CASSPRTGGGTDTQYF. The chain couples TRBV5-4 to TRBJ2-3, with 8 bases fitting TRBD2. Unmatched junction bases numbered 10, after V lost 4 bases and J lost 3 bases. The CDR3 has 16 amino acids. The germline gives CDR1 SGHNT, CDR2 YYREEE (reference sequence).

The chain employs TRBV19 and TRBJ2-3; 8 positions match TRBD2. Germline V CDR1 and CDR2: LNHDA, SQIVND (reference sequence). CDR3 size: 17 residues. J was trimmed by 2 bases and V by 4 bases; bases with no gene match: 11. The CDR3 sequence is CASSSFREGPSTDTQYF. CDR3 in DNA: TGTGCCAGTAGTAGCTTTCGGGAGGGCCCTTCCACAGATACGCAGTATTTT.

DNA for the CDR3: TGTGCCATCAGCCAGCCCAGCGGGACGCGTACCTACGAGCAGTACTTC. It yields the protein CAISQPSGTRTYEQYF. The J gene is TRBJ2-5, the V gene TRBV10-3, with 7 bases matching TRBD2. The DNA end is more similar to TRBJ2-7, so the J call may be wrong. Germline CDR1 and CDR2: ENHRY and SYGVKD. The CDR3 has 16 amino acids.

CDR3 bases: TGTGCCATCGGACGGACCGGGGCTGAAGCTTTCTTT. It is translated as CAIGRTGAEAFF. The rearrangement joins TRBV19 to TRBJ1-1; D gene uncertain. This CDR3 has 12 residues. The V end was cut by 10 bases, the J end by 6 bases, with 15 bases between. Germline-derived CDR1 and CDR2 are LNHDA and SQIVND (reference sequence).

V and J are TRBV5-4 and TRBJ1-1, with no clear D. The CDR3 spans 16 residues. Germline V lookup: CDR1 SGHNT, CDR2 YYREEE (reference sequence). V lost 0 bases and J 1 base, leaving 13 bases between the germline ends. CDR3 sequence (DNA): TGTGCCAGCAGCTTGGCCTTGCCCGGGAAGAACACTGAAGCTTTCTTT. Its translation is CASSLALPGKNTEAFF.

CDR3 protein: CSARVGGGYGYTF. The CDR3, as DNA: TGCAGCGCACGGGTGGGGGGCGGCTATGGCTACACCTTC. J is TRBJ1-2 and V is TRBV29-1; maybe TRBD1 (6 bases). V was trimmed by 7 bases and J by 4 bases, leaving 16 bases between them. This CDR3 is 13 amino acids long. Looked up from germline, CDR1 is SQVTM and CDR2 is ANQGSEA.

The chain is built from TRBV29-1 and TRBJ1-2; 7 bases match TRBD1. The CDR3 totals 11 residues. Trimming took 7 bases from V and 2 from J; bases not matched to a gene: 1. CDR1 SQVTM and CDR2 ANQGSEA come from the germline V gene. CDR3 in amino acids: CSAGQNYGYTF. The CDR3 nucleotides are TGCAGCGCGGGACAGAACTATGGCTACACCTTC.

The gene calls are TRBV5-1 and TRBJ2-3; 7 bases agree with TRBD2. V dropped 1 base and J dropped 2; count of bases not matched to a gene: 4. Germline-derived CDR1 and CDR2 are SGHRS and YFSETQ. This CDR3 comprises 15 residues. Here the CDR3 reads CASSLYGRSTDTQYF. CDR3 coding DNA: TGCGCCAGCAGCTTGTACGGGAGGTCCACAGATACGCAGTATTTT.

The chain combines TRBV7-2 with TRBJ2-2, with 7 bases fitting TRBD1. This CDR3 has 15 amino acids. The ends lost 1 base at V and 1 base at J; junction bases unmatched: 0. Germline lookup yields CDR1 SGHTA and CDR2 FQGNSA. The CDR3 spells CASSLDRGNTGELFF. The CDR3 coding sequence is TGTGCCAGCAGCTTAGACAGGGGGAACACCGGGGAGCTGTTTTTT.

This clone was recorded only once. V is TRBV18 and J is TRBJ2-5; 7 bases agree with TRBD1. Losses at the gene ends were 6 bases for V and 6 bases for J; bases not matched to a gene: 10. The CDR3 loop spans 14 amino acids. CDR1 and CDR2 from the germline V gene are KGHSH and LQKENI. This CDR3 is CASSPQDRVQTQYF. Written as DNA, the CDR3 is TGTGCCAGCTCCCCGCAAGACAGGGTGCAGACCCAGTACTTC.

The chain combines TRBV4-2 with TRBJ1-4; D is perhaps TRBD1 (5 bases). The CDR3 contains 18 residues. Germline values: CDR1 LGHNA, CDR2 YNFKEQ. V dropped 0 bases and J dropped 0 bases, with 14 bases sitting between them. The chain's CDR3 is CASSQDFHRQPTNEKLFF. Here the CDR3 DNA reads TGTGCCAGCAGCCAAGACTTCCATCGACAGCCAACTAATGAAAAACTGTTTTTT.

As for this clone: The identical CDR3 is also encoded by other nucleotide sequences in the sample. The chain is built from TRBV7-6 and TRBJ2-1, with D uncertain. V lost 3 bases, J lost 5 bases, and 2 bases lay in between. This CDR3 has 11 amino acids. Germline V gene sequence: CDR1 SGHVS, CDR2 FNYEAQ. The CDR3 here is CASSLNNEQFF. For the CDR3, the DNA is TGTGCCAGCAGCTTGAACAATGAGCAGTTCTTC.

This clone appeared a few times. This chain links TRBV5-1 with TRBJ2-1, with D possibly called TRBD1 or TRBD2 (6 bases each). CDR1 and CDR2 (germline): SGHRS, YFSETQ. CDR3 length equals 15 residues. V gave up 0 bases and J gave up 9 bases, with 16 bases separating them. The CDR3 spells CASSLEGGRLGEQFF. The DNA for the CDR3 is TGCGCCAGCAGCTTGGAGGGGGGCCGCCTGGGTGAGCAGTTCTTC.

The J gene is TRBJ2-6, the V gene TRBV27; D remains ambiguous. V was clipped by 10 bases and J by 1 base, with 8 bases between them. This CDR3 spans 13 amino acids. Germline CDR1 and CDR2: MNHEY and SMNVEV (reference sequence). This CDR3 is CATKLSGANVLTF. CDR3 coding DNA: TGTGCCACCAAGCTGTCTGGGGCCAACGTCCTGACTTTC.

This clone came up once. This chain uses TRBV18 with TRBJ1-3; D is undetermined. Germline CDR1 is KGHSH and CDR2 is LQKENI. This CDR3 has 13 amino acids. Between the trimmed V and J ends, which lost 6 bases and 8 bases, there was a span of 14 bases. As DNA, the CDR3 is TGTGCCAGCTCCCCTACGACAACAGACACCATATATTTT. Protein: CASSPTTTDTIYF.

The rearrangement uses TRBV4-3 and TRBJ2-1, with D unclear. Germline V gene lookup returns CDR1 LGHNA and CDR2 YSLEER. The V and J ends lost 4 bases and 0 bases respectively, with 10 bases between them. The CDR3 is 15 residues long. The CDR3 sequence is CASSPRIRSYNEQFF. In DNA form, the CDR3 reads TGCGCCAGCAGCCCGAGGATTCGCTCCTACAATGAGCAGTTCTTC.

J is TRBJ2-1 and V is TRBV7-2; 13 nucleotides line up with TRBD2. The germline CDR1 and CDR2 sequences are SGHTA and FQGNSA. Trimming at V came to 5 bases and at J to 9 bases, leaving 4 bases not matched to a gene. The CDR3 has 14 residues. The CDR3 DNA follows: TGTGCCAGCAGCAGGACTAGCGGGAGTCCTGAGCAGTTCTTC. Its protein product is CASSRTSGSPEQFF.

This chain joins TRBV5-4 and TRBJ2-5; D is unclear. Germline lookup yields CDR1 SGHNT and CDR2 YYREEE (reference sequence). The CDR3 runs 17 residues. Trimming removed 0 bases at V and 0 bases at J, with 15 bases between. The chain's CDR3 is CASSLVVSPGHQETQYF. The CDR3 coding sequence is TGTGCCAGCAGCTTGGTAGTTAGTCCCGGGCACCAAGAGACCCAGTACTTC.

The J gene is TRBJ2-7, the V gene TRBV5-5; perhaps TRBD2 as D (5 bases). Germline CDR1 SGHKS, CDR2 YYEKEE (reference sequence). Trimming removed 4 bases at V and 6 bases at J, with 14 bases between. The CDR3 spans 13 residues. CDR3: CASSNQLVSEQYF. CDR3 in DNA: TGTGCCAGCAGCAATCAACTAGTTTCCGAGCAGTACTTC.

Comments on this clone: This may arise from a read error, as a much more abundant clone is one base away. The V and J genes are TRBV11-3 and TRBJ2-7, with 7 bases identical to TRBD1. With 5 bases clipped from V and 5 bases from J, the junction kept 3 bases outside the gene matches. Germline V gene data show CDR1 as SGHNT and CDR2 as YENEEA. There are 12 residues in the CDR3. CDR3 amino acids: CASSPQGDEQYF. The CDR3 coding sequence is TGTGCCAGCAGCCCCCAGGGGGACGAGCAGTACTTC.

The chain has TRBV19 and TRBJ2-1; 9 bases match TRBD1. CDR1 is LNHDA and CDR2 is SQIVND in the germline V gene (reference sequence). V trimming: 6 bases; J trimming: 5 bases; junction bases outside the gene matches: 11. The CDR3 extends over 16 amino acids. DNA for the CDR3: TGTGCCAGTAGCCGACTGGACAGGGGACTTAACAATGAGCAGTTCTTC. It specifies CASSRLDRGLNNEQFF.

This clone showed up just a few times. The chain uses TRBV7-9 and TRBJ2-2, with 15 positions matching TRBD2. The V gene's germline CDR1 is SEHNR and CDR2 FQNEAQ (reference sequence). This CDR3 has 19 amino acids. J lost 3 bases, V lost 5 bases, and 10 bases had no gene match. The CDR3 DNA sequence: TGTGCCAGCAGCCGAGGGACTAGCGGGAGGTCGGGAGACACCGGGGAGCTGTTTTTT. It codes for CASSRGTSGRSGDTGELFF.

This clone occurred a few times. The J gene is TRBJ2-7, the V gene TRBV6-6, with D hard to call. Germline assignment: CDR1 MNHNY and CDR2 SVGAGI (reference sequence). With 0 bases removed from V and 7 bases from J, the gap between germline ends came to 13 bases. CDR3 length: 14 amino acids. CDR3 sequence (DNA): TGTGCCAGCAGTTACTCGGAACCCCTTGGGGAGCAGTACTTC. Translated, it gives CASSYSEPLGEQYF.

This clone appeared many times. The V call is TRBV2, the J call TRBJ1-1; D unresolved. Trimming cost V 0 bases and J 5 bases, with 13 bases left between them. The germline gives CDR1 SNHLY, CDR2 FYNNEI. The CDR3 extends over 15 amino acids. The CDR3 region is CASSEASSPGTEAFF. DNA for the CDR3: TGTGCCAGCAGTGAAGCGAGTTCCCCGGGGACTGAAGCTTTCTTT.

The chain combines TRBV10-1 with TRBJ2-3; D is undetermined. There are 14 residues in the CDR3. Looked up from germline, CDR1 is WNHNN and CDR2 is SYGVQD (reference sequence). V lost 0 bases and J 4 bases, leaving 8 bases between the germline ends. This chain's CDR3 is CASSESKRPDTQYF. The DNA of the CDR3 is TGCGCCAGCAGTGAGTCTAAGAGACCAGATACGCAGTATTTT.

V and J are TRBV10-3 and TRBJ2-2; possible D gene TRBD2, 6 bases. Trimming took 4 bases from V and 4 from J, leaving 13 bases between them. CDR1 is ENHRY and CDR2 is SYGVKD in the germline V gene. This CDR3 contains 15 residues. DNA of the CDR3: TGTGCCATCAGTGCCTCGGGGGTAGTCACCGGGGAGCTGTTTTTT. Encoded protein: CAISASGVVTGELFF.